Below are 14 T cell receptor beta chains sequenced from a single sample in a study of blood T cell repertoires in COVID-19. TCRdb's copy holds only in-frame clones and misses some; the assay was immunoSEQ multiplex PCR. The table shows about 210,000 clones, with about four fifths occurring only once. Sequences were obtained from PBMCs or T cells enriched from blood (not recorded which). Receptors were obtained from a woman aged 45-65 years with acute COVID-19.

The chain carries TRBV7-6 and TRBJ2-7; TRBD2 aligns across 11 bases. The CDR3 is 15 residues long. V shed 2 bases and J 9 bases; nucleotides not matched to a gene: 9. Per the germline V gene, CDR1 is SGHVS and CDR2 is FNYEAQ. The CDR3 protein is CASSLFTSGGAGQYF. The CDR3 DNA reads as TGTGCCAGCAGCTTATTTACTAGCGGGGGCGCAGGGCAGTACTTC.

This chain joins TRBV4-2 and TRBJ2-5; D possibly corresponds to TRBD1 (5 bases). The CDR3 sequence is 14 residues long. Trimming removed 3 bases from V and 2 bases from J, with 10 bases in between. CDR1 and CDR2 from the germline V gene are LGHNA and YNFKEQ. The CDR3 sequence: CASSQAPGQETQYF. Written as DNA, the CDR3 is TGTGCCAGCAGCCAGGCACCAGGGCAAGAGACCCAGTACTTC.

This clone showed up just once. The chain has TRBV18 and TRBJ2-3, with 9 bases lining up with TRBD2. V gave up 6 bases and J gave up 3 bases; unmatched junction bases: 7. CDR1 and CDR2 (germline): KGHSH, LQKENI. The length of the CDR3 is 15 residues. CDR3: CASSPTSGITDTQYF. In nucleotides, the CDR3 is TGTGCCAGCTCCCCGACTAGCGGTATTACAGATACGCAGTATTTT.

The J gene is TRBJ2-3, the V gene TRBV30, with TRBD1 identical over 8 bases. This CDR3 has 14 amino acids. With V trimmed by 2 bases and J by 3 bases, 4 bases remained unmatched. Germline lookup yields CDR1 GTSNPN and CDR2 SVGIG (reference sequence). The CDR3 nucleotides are TGTGCCTGGAGTTTACAGGGGGGAACAGATACGCAGTATTTT. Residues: CAWSLQGGTDTQYF.

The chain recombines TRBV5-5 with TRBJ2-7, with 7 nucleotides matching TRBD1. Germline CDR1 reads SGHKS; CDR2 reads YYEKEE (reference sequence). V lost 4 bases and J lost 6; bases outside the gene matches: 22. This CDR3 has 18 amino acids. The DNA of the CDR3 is TGTGCCAGCAGCCCGACTAAAGGGCGAGGGGGCCCGCGTCCCGAGCAGTACTTC. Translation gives CASSPTKGRGGPRPEQYF. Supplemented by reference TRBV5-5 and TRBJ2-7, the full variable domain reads DAGVTQSPTHLIKTRGQQVTLRCSPISGHKSVSWYQQVLGQGPQFIFQYYEKEERGRGNFPDRFSARQFPNYSSELNVNALLLGDSALYLCASSPTKGRGGPRPEQYFGPGTRLTVT.

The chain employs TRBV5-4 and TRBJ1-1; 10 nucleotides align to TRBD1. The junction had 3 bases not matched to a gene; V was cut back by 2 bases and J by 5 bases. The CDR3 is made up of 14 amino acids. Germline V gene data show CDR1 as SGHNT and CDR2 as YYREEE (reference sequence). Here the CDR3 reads CASSFMGQGTEAFF. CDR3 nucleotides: TGTGCCAGCAGCTTCATGGGACAGGGGACTGAAGCTTTCTTT.

CDR3 DNA sequence: TGTGCCAGCAGCTTAGGATATTGGGACAGCTCTGGAAACACCATATATTTT. Protein product: CASSLGYWDSSGNTIYF. The rearrangement links TRBV7-2 to TRBJ1-3; TRBD1 agrees at 7 bases. The CDR3 is made up of 17 amino acids. The V and J ends lost 1 base and 0 bases, in that order; junction bases with no gene match: 6. The germline V gene has CDR1 SGHTA and CDR2 FQGNSA. Full variable domain (rest looked up from reference TRBV7-2 and TRBJ1-3): GAGVSQSPSNKVTEKGKDVELRCDPISGHTALYWYRQSLGQGLEFLIYFQGNSAPDKSGLPSDRFSAERTGGSVSTLTIQRTQQEDSAVYLCASSLGYWDSSGNTIYFGEGSWLTVV.

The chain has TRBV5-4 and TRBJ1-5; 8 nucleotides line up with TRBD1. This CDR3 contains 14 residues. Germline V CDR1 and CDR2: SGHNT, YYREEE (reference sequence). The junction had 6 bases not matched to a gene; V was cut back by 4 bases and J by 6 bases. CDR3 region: CASSAGQAGQPQHF. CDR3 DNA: TGTGCCAGCAGCGCGGGACAGGCAGGTCAGCCCCAGCATTTT. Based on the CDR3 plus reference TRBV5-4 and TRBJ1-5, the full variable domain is ETGVTQSPTHLIKTRGQQVTLRCSSQSGHNTVSWYQQALGQGPQFIFQYYREEENGRGNFPPRFSGLQFPNYSSELNVNALELDDSALYLCASSAGQAGQPQHFGDGTRLSIL.

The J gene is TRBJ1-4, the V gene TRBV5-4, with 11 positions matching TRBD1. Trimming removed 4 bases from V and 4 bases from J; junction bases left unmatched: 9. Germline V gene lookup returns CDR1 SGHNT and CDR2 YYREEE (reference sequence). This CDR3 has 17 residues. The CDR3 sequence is CASSRAGTGGFNEKLFF. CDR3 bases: TGTGCCAGCAGCAGAGCCGGGACAGGGGGGTTTAATGAAAAACTGTTTTTT.

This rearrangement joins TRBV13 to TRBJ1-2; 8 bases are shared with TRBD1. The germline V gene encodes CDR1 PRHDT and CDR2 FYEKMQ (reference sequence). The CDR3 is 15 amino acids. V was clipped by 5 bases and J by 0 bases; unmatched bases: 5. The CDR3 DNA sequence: TGTGCCAGCAGCCCCGGACAGGGAGCTAACTATGGCTACACCTTC. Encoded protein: CASSPGQGANYGYTF.

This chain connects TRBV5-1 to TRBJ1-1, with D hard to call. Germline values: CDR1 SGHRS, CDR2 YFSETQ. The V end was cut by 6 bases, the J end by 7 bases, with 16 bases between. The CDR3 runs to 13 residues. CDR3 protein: CASKLYSVSEAFF. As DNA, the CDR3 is TGCGCCAGCAAGCTGTACTCTGTTAGTGAAGCTTTCTTT.

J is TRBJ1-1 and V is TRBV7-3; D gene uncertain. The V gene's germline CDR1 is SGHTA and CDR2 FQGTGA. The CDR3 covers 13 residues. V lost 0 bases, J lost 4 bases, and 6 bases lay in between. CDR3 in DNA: TGTGCCAGCAGCTTAACAAGCGCCACTGAAGCTTTCTTT. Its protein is CASSLTSATEAFF. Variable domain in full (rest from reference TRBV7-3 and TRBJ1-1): GAGVSQTPSNKVTEKGKYVELRCDPISGHTALYWYRQSLGQGPEFLIYFQGTGAADDSGLPNDRFFAVRPEGSVSTLKIQRTERGDSAVYLCASSLTSATEAFFGQGTRLTVV.

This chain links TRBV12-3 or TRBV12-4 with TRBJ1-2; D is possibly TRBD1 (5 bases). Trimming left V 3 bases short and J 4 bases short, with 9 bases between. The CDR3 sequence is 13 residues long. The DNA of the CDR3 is TGTGCCAGCAGTTTGCGGGGGACCTATGGCTACACCTTC. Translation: CASSLRGTYGYTF.

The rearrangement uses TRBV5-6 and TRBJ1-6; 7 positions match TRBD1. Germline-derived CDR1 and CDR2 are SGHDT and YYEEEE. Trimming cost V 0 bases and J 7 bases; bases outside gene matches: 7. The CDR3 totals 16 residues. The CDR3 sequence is CASSLEVGQINSPLHF. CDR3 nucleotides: TGTGCCAGCAGCTTGGAGGTGGGACAGATAAATTCACCCCTCCACTTT.